The text below deals with one TCR beta chain. This entry is derived from a study of blood T cell repertoires in COVID-19. Repertoires were generated with immunoSEQ multiplex PCR, while TCRdb's copy carries only in-frame clones and drops some. The top ten hold 12% of the sample, which has tens of thousands of clones, about 88% seen once. Unmatched junction bases numbered 4, after V lost 6 bases and J lost 2 bases. The CDR3 length is 16 residues. Looked up from germline, CDR1 is MNHEY and CDR2 is SMNVEV (reference sequence). This receptor was obtained from a human donor in a cohort sampled during active COVID-19. J is TRBJ2-4 and V is TRBV27; 13 bases align to TRBD2. The sequenced sample consisted of peripheral blood. The CDR3 DNA is TGTGCCAGCAGATCACTAGCGGGAGGGCCCAAAAACATTCAGTACTTC. Translated: CASRSLAGGPKNIQYF.